Listed below are T cell receptor beta chains from one sample, sequenced in a study of blood T cell repertoires in COVID-19. Generated by immunoSEQ multiplex PCR, the TCRdb table keeps only in-frame clones and is missing some. Of 200,000 or so clones listed, 85% to 90% are singletons. Specimen: peripheral blood. The source is a woman aged 45-60 years with acute or convalescent COVID-19. CDR3s include the opening cysteine and the closing phenylalanine or tryptophan. The order of the fields is V gene, J gene, clone size, D gene, CDR3 protein, CDR3 DNA. D genes are given only for firm matches. Size is stated for part of the rows, as once, few or many counts, or as a class when the clone is expanded.

TRBV24-1	TRBJ1-2	few	NA	CATSDLNYGYTF	TGTGCCACCAGTGATCTTAACTATGGCTACACCTTC
TRBV21-1	TRBJ2-3	NA	NA	CASSKVDSYSGLAGGPDTQYF	TGTGCCAGCAGCAAAGTGGACAGTTACTCGGGACTAGCGGGAGGGCCAGATACGCAGTATTTT
TRBV10-3	TRBJ2-5	NA	NA	CAISEGQEQETQYF	TGTGCCATCAGCGAGGGGCAGGAACAAGAGACCCAGTACTTC
TRBV10-2	TRBJ1-1	NA	NA	CASLQGAEAFF	TGCGCCAGCCTACAGGGCGCTGAAGCTTTCTTT
TRBV3-1/TRBV3-2	TRBJ2-2	NA	TRBD2	CASSQDRLAVQGGTGELFF	TGTGCCAGCAGCCAAGATAGGCTAGCGGTGCAAGGCGGTACCGGGGAGCTGTTTTTT
TRBV27	TRBJ1-4	NA	NA	CASSFVPGAGKLFF	TGTGCCAGCAGTTTCGTGCCAGGGGCAGGAAAACTGTTTTTT
TRBV6-5	TRBJ1-3	NA	NA	CASSYSSSGNTIYF	TGTGCCAGCAGTTATTCCTCCTCTGGAAACACCATATATTTT
TRBV21-1	TRBJ1-2	NA	NA	CASRRTALRSSTF	TGTGCCAGCAGGAGGACAGCCCTTCGATCGAGCACCTTC
TRBV6-6	TRBJ1-3	NA	NA	CASSSPSQLSGNTIYF	TGTGCCAGCAGTTCCCCTAGTCAACTCTCTGGAAACACCATATATTTT
TRBV12-3/TRBV12-4	TRBJ1-1	NA	NA	CASSFRNTEAFF	TGTGCCAGCAGTTTCCGGAACACTGAAGCTTTCTTT
TRBV19	TRBJ1-5	NA	NA	CASTGRSDQPQHF	TGTGCCAGTACCGGTAGATCGGATCAGCCCCAGCATTTT
TRBV6-6	TRBJ2-7	NA	TRBD1	CASSSQDRVNYEQYF	TGTGCCAGCAGTTCCCAGGACAGGGTGAACTACGAGCAGTACTTC
TRBV2	TRBJ1-1	NA	NA	CASSAFRARNEAFF	TGTGCCAGCAGTGCGTTCAGGGCCCGGAATGAAGCTTTCTTT
TRBV3-1/TRBV3-2	TRBJ2-5	NA	NA	CASSQDRVMETQYF	TGTGCCAGCAGCCAAGATCGAGTTATGGAGACCCAGTACTTC
TRBV21-1	TRBJ2-1	NA	NA	CASSKGKLAGVQNEQFF	TGTGCCAGCAGCAAAGGGAAACTAGCGGGAGTACAAAATGAGCAGTTCTTC
TRBV2	TRBJ1-1	NA	TRBD1	CASSTTRQGTEAFF	TGTGCCAGCAGTACAACTCGACAGGGCACTGAAGCTTTCTTT
TRBV6-5	TRBJ2-5	NA	NA	CASSYSPRPGGETQYF	TGTGCCAGCAGTTACTCGCCGAGGCCAGGGGGGGAGACCCAGTACTTC
TRBV6-5	TRBJ1-1	NA	TRBD1	CASSYSGGADTEAFF	TGTGCCAGCAGTTACTCAGGGGGCGCGGACACTGAAGCTTTCTTT
TRBV27	TRBJ2-7	NA	TRBD1	CASRRDRASSYEQYF	TGTGCCAGCAGACGCGACAGGGCCAGCTCCTACGAGCAGTACTTC
TRBV21-1	TRBJ1-5	NA	NA	CASSTKIPRDPGGHQPQHF	TGTGCCAGCAGCACCAAAATCCCCCGGGACCCAGGGGGGCATCAGCCCCAGCATTTT
TRBV27	TRBJ1-3	NA	TRBD1	CASRDRSSGNTIYF	TGTGCCAGCCGGGACAGGAGCTCTGGAAACACCATATATTTT
TRBV7-2	TRBJ2-1	NA	NA	CASSLLASYNEQFF	TGTGCCAGCAGCTTACTAGCGTCCTACAATGAGCAGTTCTTC
TRBV28	TRBJ2-7	NA	NA	CASRAPYEQYF	TGTGCCAGCAGGGCCCCCTACGAGCAGTACTTC
TRBV5-4	TRBJ2-1	NA	NA	CASSLRGRERVDEQFF	TGTGCCAGCAGCCTCCGTGGGCGCGAAAGAGTAGACGAGCAGTTCTTC
TRBV7-3	TRBJ2-6	NA	TRBD2	CASSLFGGDPPYSGANVLTF	TGTGCCAGCAGCTTGTTCGGGGGGGACCCCCCATACTCTGGGGCCAACGTCCTGACTTTC
TRBV6-2/TRBV6-3	TRBJ1-4	NA	NA	CASSYARENEKLFF	TGTGCCAGCAGTTACGCCCGGGAGAATGAAAAACTGTTTTTT
TRBV6-5	TRBJ1-5	once	NA	CASSTTGNQPQHF	TGTGCCAGCAGTACGACAGGCAATCAGCCCCAGCATTTT
TRBV5-1	TRBJ2-5	NA	NA	CASSLDSRPQETQYF	TGCGCCAGCAGCTTGGATAGCAGACCTCAAGAGACCCAGTACTTC
TRBV10-3	TRBJ2-3	NA	TRBD2	CAISDLLAAKSDTQYF	TGTGCCATCAGTGATCTACTAGCGGCGAAGTCAGATACGCAGTATTTT
TRBV27	TRBJ1-5	NA	NA	CASSLYPPRGSNQPQHF	TGTGCCAGCAGTTTATATCCCCCTAGGGGGTCGAATCAGCCCCAGCATTTT
TRBV7-6	TRBJ2-7	NA	NA	CASSLEAGDTYEQYF	TGTGCCAGCAGCTTAGAGGCGGGGGACACCTACGAGCAGTACTTC
TRBV3-1/TRBV3-2	TRBJ2-1	NA	NA	CASSQGAGVYNEQFF	TGTGCCAGCAGCCAAGGGGCAGGGGTCTACAATGAGCAGTTCTTC
TRBV7-2	TRBJ1-1	NA	TRBD1	CASSFQQGADTEAFF	TGTGCCAGCAGCTTCCAACAGGGGGCCGATACTGAAGCTTTCTTT
TRBV28	TRBJ2-1	NA	TRBD1	CASSLPRPGGKFF	TGTGCCAGCAGTTTACCCCGGCCAGGGGGCAAGTTCTTC
TRBV7-8	TRBJ2-1	NA	NA	CASSFDHKRYNEQFF	TGTGCCAGCAGCTTCGATCACAAGCGGTACAATGAGCAGTTCTTC
TRBV7-9	TRBJ2-3	NA	TRBD2	CASSSGLAGADTQYF	TGTGCCAGCAGCTCAGGACTAGCGGGGGCAGATACGCAGTATTTT
TRBV7-9	TRBJ2-1	NA	TRBD2	CASSPRLAGGHLASEQFF	TGTGCCAGCAGCCCGAGACTAGCGGGGGGCCATTTGGCTAGTGAGCAGTTCTTC
TRBV10-3	TRBJ1-2	NA	NA	CAISERIEGDGYTF	TGTGCCATCAGTGAGAGAATCGAGGGAGACGGCTACACCTTC
TRBV6-5	TRBJ1-2	NA	TRBD1	CASSRGTGTNYGYTF	TGTGCCAGCAGTAGAGGGACAGGGACTAACTATGGCTACACCTTC
TRBV29-1	TRBJ1-1	NA	TRBD1	CSVGTGNTEAFF	TGCAGCGTCGGGACAGGGAATACTGAAGCTTTCTTT
TRBV11-3	TRBJ2-7	NA	TRBD2	CASSFRRGNHYEQYF	TGTGCCAGCAGCTTCAGGCGGGGGAATCACTACGAGCAGTACTTC
TRBV27	TRBJ1-2	NA	NA	CASSLRSSSGYTF	TGTGCCAGCAGTTTACGGAGCAGCTCTGGCTACACCTTC
TRBV5-1	TRBJ1-1	NA	TRBD1	CASSRDSVNTEAFF	TGCGCCAGCAGCCGGGACAGCGTGAACACTGAAGCTTTCTTT
TRBV18	TRBJ1-1	NA	NA	CASSPQAGLGTEAFF	TGTGCCAGCTCACCACAAGCAGGGCTAGGCACTGAAGCTTTCTTT
TRBV29-1	TRBJ1-1	NA	NA	CSVRRANTEAFF	TGCAGCGTTAGGCGGGCGAACACTGAAGCTTTCTTT
TRBV10-3	TRBJ2-3	NA	TRBD2	CAITPSGTDTQYF	TGTGCCATCACCCCTAGCGGTACAGATACGCAGTATTTT
TRBV6-2/TRBV6-3	TRBJ1-6	NA	NA	CASSLNSPLHF	TGTGCCAGCAGTCTGAATTCACCCCTCCACTTT
TRBV6-2/TRBV6-3	TRBJ1-2	once	NA	CASSYSRDYGYTF	TGTGCCAGCAGTTATTCGAGAGATTATGGCTACACCTTC
TRBV14	TRBJ1-2	few	NA	CASSRTWNYGYTF	TGTGCCAGCAGCAGAACTTGGAACTATGGCTACACCTTC
TRBV6-6	TRBJ2-7	NA	NA	CASSSSHSSYEQYF	TGTGCCAGCAGTTCTTCCCACAGCTCCTACGAGCAGTACTTC
TRBV7-2	TRBJ2-1	NA	TRBD2	CASSLVAGVGEQFF	TGTGCCAGCAGCTTAGTTGCGGGAGTGGGGGAGCAGTTCTTC
TRBV5-1	TRBJ2-3	once	TRBD2	CASSFSGVSTDTQYF	TGCGCCAGCAGCTTTAGCGGGGTTAGCACAGATACGCAGTATTTT
TRBV6-6	TRBJ1-5	NA	NA	CASSPLGGNQPQHF	TGTGCCAGCAGTCCACTAGGCGGGAATCAGCCCCAGCATTTT
TRBV6-5	TRBJ2-3	NA	TRBD1	CASSYNRGDTQYF	TGTGCCAGCAGTTACAACAGGGGTGATACGCAGTATTTT
TRBV9	TRBJ1-3	NA	NA	CASTRGEGGNTIYF	TGTGCCAGCACCCGGGGGGAAGGTGGAAACACCATATATTTT
TRBV11-2	TRBJ2-5	NA	NA	CASSLAGWIDETQYF	TGTGCCAGCAGCTTAGCGGGGTGGATCGATGAGACCCAGTACTTC